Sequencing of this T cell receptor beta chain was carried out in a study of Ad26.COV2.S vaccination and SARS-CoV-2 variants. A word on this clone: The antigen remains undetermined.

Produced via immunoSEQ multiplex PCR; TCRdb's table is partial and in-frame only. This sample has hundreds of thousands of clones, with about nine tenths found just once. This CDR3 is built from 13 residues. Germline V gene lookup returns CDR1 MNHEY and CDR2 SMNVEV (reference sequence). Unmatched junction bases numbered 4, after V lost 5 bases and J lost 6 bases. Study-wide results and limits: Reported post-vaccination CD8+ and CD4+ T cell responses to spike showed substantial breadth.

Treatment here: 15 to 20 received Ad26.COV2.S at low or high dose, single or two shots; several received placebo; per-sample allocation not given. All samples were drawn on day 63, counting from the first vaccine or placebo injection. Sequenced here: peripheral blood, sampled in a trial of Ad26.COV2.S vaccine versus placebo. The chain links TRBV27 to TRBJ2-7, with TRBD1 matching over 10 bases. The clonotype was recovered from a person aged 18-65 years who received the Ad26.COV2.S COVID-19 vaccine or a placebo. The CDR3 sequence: CASSLRTGGEQYF. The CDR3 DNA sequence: TGTGCCAGCAGTCTCAGGACAGGGGGCGAGCAGTACTTC.